Presented here are 18 T cell receptor beta chains from one specimen sequenced in a study of identical twins. TCRdb used MiXCR to reprocess the 5' RACE reads, holding one entry per CDR3 protein. The table includes about 890,000 distinct CDR3 sequences, 9% to 15% detected once. In addition, the sample was reused for a study of yellow fever vaccine responses in identical twins.

Sequenced input: PBMCs. These receptors were obtained from a woman in her late teens or twenties in good health.

The sample holds a few counts of this clonotype. The rearrangement joins TRBV12-3 or TRBV12-4 to TRBJ2-2, with 13 positions matching TRBD2. This CDR3 region has 17 residues. With V trimmed by 3 bases and J by 6 bases, 7 bases remained unmatched. CDR3 protein: CASSFGTSGMGPGELFF. In DNA, the CDR3 is TGTGCCAGCAGTTTCGGGACTAGCGGGATGGGGCCCGGGGAGCTGTTTTTT.

This chain links TRBV4-1 with TRBJ2-5; 10 bases fit TRBD2. Germline-derived CDR1 and CDR2 are MGHRA and YSYEKL. Trimming at V came to 3 bases and at J to 3 bases, leaving 7 bases not matched to a gene. The CDR3 consists of 16 residues. CDR3 amino acids: CASSHETGLAEETQYF. Here the CDR3 DNA reads TGCGCCAGCAGCCACGAGACTGGACTAGCGGAAGAGACCCAGTACTTC.

This clonotype showed up many times. J is TRBJ2-1 and V is TRBV4-2, with 10 bases fitting TRBD1. V was pared by 0 bases and J by 3 bases, with 5 bases of the junction left unmatched. The CDR3 has 17 amino acids. Germline CDR1 and CDR2: LGHNA and YNFKEQ. This CDR3 reads CASSQDGGTGDYNEQFF. The CDR3 DNA sequence: TGTGCCAGCAGCCAAGATGGAGGGACAGGGGACTACAATGAGCAGTTCTTC.

This clonotype appeared many times. The V and J genes are TRBV12-3 or TRBV12-4 and TRBJ1-3, with D possibly TRBD1 on 5 matching bases. V gave up 1 base and J gave up 0 bases, with 7 bases separating them. The CDR3 consists of 15 residues. CDR3 sequence: CASSLERGSGNTIYF. DNA for the CDR3: TGTGCCAGCAGTTTAGAAAGGGGCTCTGGAAACACCATATATTTT.

This clonotype was seen only a few times. The chain carries TRBV28 and TRBJ2-7; D call uncertain. The CDR3 sequence is 11 residues long. The V and J ends lost 2 bases and 5 bases respectively, with 4 bases between them. Germline V gene lookup returns CDR1 MDHEN and CDR2 SYDVKM. CDR3 in amino acids: CASSLRNEQYF. The CDR3 nucleotides are TGTGCCAGCAGTTTAAGGAACGAGCAGTACTTC.

The chain joins TRBV27 to TRBJ2-1, with D possibly TRBD2 on 7 matching bases. V was trimmed by 7 bases and J by 5 bases, leaving 12 bases between them. The CDR3 is 13 amino acids. Germline V gives CDR1 MNHEY, CDR2 SMNVEV (reference sequence). The CDR3 reads CASTKGGDNEQFF. In DNA, the CDR3 is TGTGCCAGCACCAAGGGGGGGGACAATGAGCAGTTCTTC.

This clonotype came up a few times. The chain is built from TRBV6-1 and TRBJ1-1; D might be TRBD1 (6 bases). The CDR3 covers 14 residues. V gave up 5 bases and J gave up 3 bases, with 13 bases separating them. Germline CDR1 MNHNS, CDR2 SASEGT. DNA for the CDR3: TGTGCCAGCAGTCAACAGGGATATGACACTGAAGCTTTCTTT. This translates into CASSQQGYDTEAFF.

This clonotype appeared a few times. The chain carries TRBV10-3 and TRBJ2-1, with a possible D match to TRBD1 (5 bases). This CDR3 is 14 amino acids long. Germline V CDR1 and CDR2: ENHRY, SYGVKD. V lost 2 bases and J 6 bases, leaving 11 bases between the germline ends. In DNA form, the CDR3 reads TGTGCCATCAGTGAGCGGACACAACCCAATGAGCAGTTCTTC. Amino acid sequence: CAISERTQPNEQFF.

The chain employs TRBV4-1 and TRBJ1-1; D remains unclear. The CDR3 has 16 amino acids. CDR1 and CDR2 from the germline V gene are MGHRA and YSYEKL. V was cut by 2 bases and J by 8 bases, with 21 bases left in between. The CDR3: CASSQPGGPTGEEAFF. CDR3 sequence (DNA): TGCGCCAGCAGCCAACCCGGAGGACCTACGGGAGAAGAAGCTTTCTTT.

The sample holds a few counts of this clonotype. V gene TRBV6-2 or TRBV6-3 combines with J gene TRBJ2-7; TRBD2 aligns across 10 bases. The germline gives CDR1 MNHEY, CDR2 SVGEGT. The CDR3 covers 15 residues. V lost 6 bases, J lost 0 bases, and 5 bases stayed unmatched. The CDR3 nucleotides read TGTGCCAGCAGGGCCGGGACTAGCGTCTCCTACGAGCAGTACTTC. It codes for CASRAGTSVSYEQYF.

This sequence joins TRBV6-1 and TRBJ1-1; 7 nucleotides agree with TRBD1. V gave up 4 bases and J gave up 0 bases; unmatched junction bases: 11. This CDR3 contains 17 residues. CDR1 MNHNS and CDR2 SASEGT come from the germline V gene. CDR3 nucleotide sequence: TGTGCCAGCAGTGCCAGGATCCCGGGACAGCTGAACACTGAAGCTTTCTTT. Translating it yields CASSARIPGQLNTEAFF.

The CDR3 reads CATSRSTYGYTF. The CDR3 DNA reads TGTGCCACCAGCAGATCGACCTATGGCTACACCTTC. This chain uses TRBV15 with TRBJ1-2; D gene ambiguous. The CDR3 runs 12 residues. V lost 2 bases, J lost 4 bases, and 5 bases lay in between. CDR1 and CDR2 from the germline V gene are LNHNV and YYDKDF (reference sequence).

This clonotype was seen only a few times. V is TRBV10-2 and J is TRBJ2-4, with D perhaps TRBD1 (5 bases). Germline loops: CDR1 WSHSY, CDR2 SAAADI. This CDR3 is built from 19 residues. The germline V and J ends were trimmed by 2 bases and 2 bases, with 22 bases remaining between them. The CDR3 protein is CASSEGAGFPDFSKNIQYF. CDR3 nucleotide sequence: TGCGCCAGCAGTGAGGGGGCAGGATTCCCCGATTTTTCCAAAAACATTCAGTACTTC.

The chain uses TRBV27 and TRBJ2-1; TRBD2 aligns across 12 bases. The V and J ends lost 8 bases and 4 bases, in that order; junction bases with no gene match: 3. Per germline, CDR1 MNHEY and CDR2 SMNVEV (reference sequence). The CDR3 runs to 14 residues. The DNA of the CDR3 is TGTGCCAGCGCTAGCGGGGGGGCGTACAATGAGCAGTTCTTC. Amino acid sequence: CASASGGAYNEQFF.

Only a few counts were recorded for this clonotype. The chain combines TRBV29-1 with TRBJ2-7, with 9 bases lining up with TRBD1. Germline CDR1 is SQVTM and CDR2 is ANQGSEA. After removal of 6 bases from V and 3 bases from J, the junction contained 6 bases not matched to a gene. This CDR3 is built from 13 residues. The CDR3: CSVEGQGLYEQYF. The CDR3, as DNA: TGCAGCGTGGAGGGACAGGGTCTCTACGAGCAGTACTTC.

The chain recombines TRBV20-1 with TRBJ2-7, with 10 bases fitting TRBD2. Germline CDR1 reads DFQATT; CDR2 reads SNEGSKA (reference sequence). CDR3 length: 15 residues. Trimming removed 4 bases from V and 0 bases from J; junction bases left unmatched: 6. CDR3 nucleotides: TGCAGTGCTACCCCAGCGGGAGGGTACTCCTACGAGCAGTACTTC. This translates into CSATPAGGYSYEQYF.

This clonotype has a handful of counts. V usage is TRBV3-1 and J usage is TRBJ2-3; D might be TRBD1 (6 bases). Germline V gene data show CDR1 as LGHDT and CDR2 as YNNKEL (reference sequence). V lost 2 bases, J lost 2 bases, and 17 bases lay in between. This CDR3 has 17 amino acids. The chain's CDR3 is CASSQSSEWGHTDTQYF. The CDR3 nucleotides read TGTGCCAGCAGCCAAAGTTCTGAGTGGGGACACACAGATACGCAGTATTTT.

This clonotype was observed a few times. V and J are TRBV7-6 and TRBJ2-1; 11 bases fit TRBD2. Germline values: CDR1 SGHVS, CDR2 FNYEAQ. V was clipped by 4 bases and J by 7 bases; unmatched bases: 9. The CDR3 extends over 16 amino acids. In DNA, the CDR3 is TGTGCCAGCAGCTACGCACTAGCGGGAGTTAAGAATGAGCAGTTCTTC. Encoded protein: CASSYALAGVKNEQFF.